Presented here are 22 T cell receptor beta chains from one specimen sequenced in a study of PD-L1 blockade in urothelial cancer. The data were produced by immunoSEQ multiplex PCR, yet TCRdb's version contains in-frame clones alone and is incomplete. The table has 130,000 or so clones, less than 85% seen once. The time point is: pretreatment peripheral blood. The sequences come from PBMCs, collected around atezolizumab (anti-PD-L1) treatment. These receptors came from a man aged 50-59 years with urothelial cancer.

This clone was recorded a few times. The chain couples TRBV18 to TRBJ2-2; 7 bases line up with TRBD1. This CDR3 is built from 15 residues. V lost 4 bases, J lost 7 bases, and 9 bases stayed unmatched. CDR1 and CDR2 (germline): KGHSH, LQKENI. This CDR3 reads CASSLGQVGGGELFF. The CDR3 bases are TGTGCCAGCTCACTTGGACAGGTTGGAGGCGGGGAGCTGTTTTTT.

V usage is TRBV4-2 and J usage is TRBJ2-3; 9 positions match TRBD2. Germline CDR1 is LGHNA and CDR2 is YNFKEQ. The CDR3 has 17 amino acids. V dropped 3 bases and J dropped 5; count of bases not matched to a gene: 12. The CDR3 loop reads CASSQLAGNTYGDTQYF. The DNA for the CDR3 is TGTGCCAGCAGCCAGCTAGCGGGAAATACTTATGGAGATACGCAGTATTTT.

The V and J genes are TRBV7-3 and TRBJ2-3; the D gene is possibly TRBD2 (7 bases). Germline CDR1 and CDR2: SGHTA and FQGTGA. The CDR3 sequence is 13 residues long. V gave up 3 bases and J gave up 6 bases, with 10 bases separating them. The CDR3 DNA reads as TGTGCCAGCAGCTTCGGGGGGCGGGATACGCAGTATTTT. It yields the protein CASSFGGRDTQYF.

Notes on this clone: Other nucleotide sequences in the sample specify the same CDR3. The chain joins TRBV18 to TRBJ1-5, with 12 bases lining up with TRBD1. V was clipped by 3 bases and J by 8 bases; unmatched bases: 5. The germline CDR1 and CDR2 sequences are KGHSH and LQKENI. The CDR3 contains 15 residues. The CDR3 sequence: CASSPGQGASEPQHF. CDR3 sequence (DNA): TGTGCCAGCTCACCGGGACAGGGGGCGTCGGAGCCCCAGCATTTT. The full variable domain, with the rest looked up from reference TRBV18 and TRBJ1-5, is NAGVMQNPRHLVRRRGQEARLRCSPMKGHSHVYWYRQLPEEGLKFMVYLQKENIIDESGMPKERFSAEFPKEGPSILRIQQVVRGDSAAYFCASSPGQGASEPQHFGDGTRLSIL.

The V call is TRBV6-4, the J call TRBJ2-2; a possible D gene is TRBD1 (5 bases). This CDR3 spans 17 amino acids. V was pared by 8 bases and J by 0 bases, with 19 bases between. Germline V gives CDR1 MRHNA, CDR2 SNTAGT. The CDR3 DNA reads as TGTGCCAGCGGAGAACACAGGCAGGCCGCGAACACCGGGGAGCTGTTTTTT. It yields the protein CASGEHRQAANTGELFF.

This chain joins TRBV9 and TRBJ2-1; maybe TRBD2 (7 bases). Germline CDR1 SGDLS, CDR2 YYNGEE. This CDR3 comprises 18 residues. Trimming stripped 0 bases from V and 5 bases from J, with 21 bases between. The CDR3: CASSVEGGSDRPNNEQFF. CDR3 nucleotides: TGTGCCAGCAGCGTAGAGGGGGGGTCCGATCGGCCCAACAATGAGCAGTTCTTC.

The chain combines TRBV7-9 with TRBJ2-1; TRBD2 might be the D (7 bases). Germline V gene sequence: CDR1 SEHNR, CDR2 FQNEAQ (reference sequence). The CDR3 extends over 16 amino acids. Deletions cut 1 base from V and 7 bases from J, with 17 bases between. DNA of the CDR3: TGTGCCAGCAGCTTAGGGCTCATCAGGGGAGGGAATGAGCAGTTCTTC. Translating gives CASSLGLIRGGNEQFF.

The chain combines TRBV19 with TRBJ1-5, with D possibly being TRBD1 (6 bases). CDR1 is LNHDA and CDR2 is SQIVND in the germline V gene (reference sequence). Trimming shortened V by 4 bases and J by 6 bases, and 10 bases separated the two germline ends. The CDR3 totals 13 residues. CDR3 in amino acids: CASSKGVFQPQHF. DNA for the CDR3: TGTGCCAGTAGTAAGGGGGTCTTTCAGCCCCAGCATTTT.

The CDR3 sequence: CASSRRTSQEETQYF. DNA for the CDR3: TGTGCCAGTAGTCGGCGGACTAGTCAAGAAGAGACCCAGTACTTC. The V call is TRBV19, the J call TRBJ2-5; 7 bases line up with TRBD2. The CDR3 runs to 15 residues. CDR1 and CDR2 from the germline V gene are LNHDA and SQIVND (reference sequence). The junction had 9 bases not matched to a gene; V was cut back by 5 bases and J by 3 bases.

This chain joins TRBV18 and TRBJ2-1; 8 bases fit TRBD1. V lost 0 bases to trimming and J lost 6 bases; unmatched junction nucleotides: 10. CDR1 is KGHSH, CDR2 LQKENI, per germline. This CDR3 spans 17 amino acids. CDR3 in amino acids: CASSPPNPGTGPNEQFF. CDR3 bases: TGTGCCAGCTCACCACCTAACCCCGGGACAGGACCCAATGAGCAGTTCTTC.

The chain links TRBV4-2 to TRBJ2-2; 7 nucleotides align to TRBD2. The V gene end was trimmed by 2 bases and the J gene end by 6 bases; junction bases not matched to a gene: 12. The CDR3 has 17 residues. Germline loops: CDR1 LGHNA, CDR2 YNFKEQ. This chain's CDR3 is CASSQTQLTSAAGELFF. CDR3 coding DNA: TGTGCCAGCAGCCAAACGCAATTAACTAGCGCGGCCGGGGAGCTGTTTTTT.

V and J are TRBV15 and TRBJ2-3, with D perhaps TRBD2 (5 bases). CDR1 LNHNV and CDR2 YYDKDF come from the germline V gene (reference sequence). This CDR3 spans 16 amino acids. Trimming took off 4 bases at V and 1 base at J, with 15 bases between the two ends. The CDR3 DNA sequence: TGTGCCACCAGCATAAAACTAGACTGGGGCACAGATACGCAGTATTTT. It codes for CATSIKLDWGTDTQYF.

This chain joins TRBV6-1 and TRBJ2-7, with 8 bases that match TRBD1. Germline V gene data show CDR1 as MNHNS and CDR2 as SASEGT. The CDR3 consists of 14 residues. V was clipped by 6 bases and J by 3 bases; unmatched bases: 7. The CDR3 is CASSPGGTGYEQYF. CDR3 coding DNA: TGTGCCAGCAGCCCAGGGGGGACAGGCTACGAGCAGTACTTC.

CDR3 nucleotides: TGCGCCAGCAGCTCGGGACTAGCCTACAATGAGCAGTTCTTC. It is translated as CASSSGLAYNEQFF. V and J are TRBV5-1 and TRBJ2-1, with 8 bases that match TRBD2. Trimming at V came to 3 bases and at J to 2 bases, leaving 1 base not matched to a gene. This CDR3 is 14 amino acids long. Germline V gene data show CDR1 as SGHRS and CDR2 as YFSETQ.

This chain connects TRBV19 to TRBJ1-1, with a weak D call TRBD1 (6 bases). CDR1 is LNHDA, CDR2 SQIVND, per germline (reference sequence). Between the trimmed V and J ends, which lost 10 bases and 7 bases, there was a span of 13 bases. The CDR3 has 11 residues. The CDR3 protein is CATQGSHEAFF. CDR3 sequence (DNA): TGTGCCACCCAGGGGAGCCATGAAGCTTTCTTT.

V and J are TRBV30 and TRBJ2-5, with TRBD1 matching over 10 bases. J was trimmed by 9 bases and V by 2 bases; bases with no gene match: 12. The CDR3 runs to 15 residues. Germline CDR1 GTSNPN, CDR2 SVGIG (reference sequence). In nucleotides, the CDR3 is TGTGCCTGGAGTTTCGGGACAGGGGTCGGTGAGGCCCAGTACTTC. This translates into CAWSFGTGVGEAQYF. Variable domain in full (rest from reference TRBV30 and TRBJ2-5): SQTIHQWPATLVQPVGSPLSLECTVEGTSNPNLYWYRQAAGRGLQLLFYSVGIGQISSEVPQNLSASRPQDRQFILSSKKLLLSDSGFYLCAWSFGTGVGEAQYFGPGTRLLVL.

The V and J genes are TRBV30 and TRBJ1-5, with 8 bases lining up with TRBD1. The CDR3 runs to 14 residues. V shed 8 bases and J 6 bases; nucleotides not matched to a gene: 12. Germline V CDR1 and CDR2: GTSNPN, SVGIG (reference sequence). The CDR3 reads CAHRQGRSSQPQHF. The CDR3 coding sequence is TGTGCCCACCGACAGGGGCGATCTAGTCAGCCCCAGCATTTT.

This clone was counted only a few times. The J gene is TRBJ2-3, the V gene TRBV7-8; no firm D call. The CDR3 has 14 residues. V dropped 3 bases and J dropped 1 base, with 8 bases sitting between them. Per germline, CDR1 SGHVS and CDR2 FQNEAQ. For the CDR3, the DNA is TGTGCCAGCAGCTTCTTTCAGGGCACAGATACGCAGTATTTT. Amino acids: CASSFFQGTDTQYF.

This clone came up a few times. The CDR3 DNA is TGTGCCAGCAGCTTTCACGGGACCTACGAGCAGTACTTC. This encodes CASSFHGTYEQYF. This chain connects TRBV7-9 to TRBJ2-7; a possible D gene is TRBD2 (5 bases). The V gene's germline CDR1 is SEHNR and CDR2 FQNEAQ (reference sequence). CDR3 size: 13 residues. Trimming took 3 bases from V and 2 from J, leaving 8 bases between them.

V is TRBV7-3 and J is TRBJ2-3, with D tentatively TRBD2 (5 bases). Deletions cut 5 bases from V and 3 bases from J, with 12 bases between. Germline V gives CDR1 SGHTA, CDR2 FQGTGA. The CDR3 has 14 amino acids. In DNA form, the CDR3 reads TGTGCCAGCAGCCCGGGATTTACAACAGATACGCAGTATTTT. As protein: CASSPGFTTDTQYF.

J is TRBJ1-1 and V is TRBV13; D possibly corresponds to TRBD1 (5 bases). V lost 7 bases, J lost 4 bases, and 19 bases lay in between. Germline V gene data show CDR1 as PRHDT and CDR2 as FYEKMQ (reference sequence). CDR3 length equals 15 residues. The CDR3 sequence is CASTIQAGLGTEAFF. Written as DNA, the CDR3 is TGTGCCAGCACCATCCAGGCAGGGCTGGGCACTGAAGCTTTCTTT.

The V gene is TRBV6-5, the J gene TRBJ2-2; perhaps TRBD1 as D (6 bases). V lost 4 bases, J lost 0 bases, and 12 bases lay in between. The germline CDR1 and CDR2 sequences are MNHEY and SVGAGI. The CDR3 runs to 16 residues. The CDR3, as DNA: TGTGCCAGCAGTTTGAGGACAGATTCGAACACCGGGGAGCTGTTTTTT. As protein: CASSLRTDSNTGELFF.